This paragraph reports one T cell receptor beta chain. This clonotype has at least ten counts. Its antigen is not yet known. No base quality values were provided; no much bigger clone lies one nucleotide off. According to the study, the label for this sample's time point signals: blood at routine non-recurrence follow-up after resection. For TCR sequencing, whole RNA was extracted from tumor and nontumor lung tissue, or from cryopreserved PBMC samples, and no cell sorting was done. Only patients for whom sufficient RNA was available from at least two tumor regions were selected for TCR sequencing. CDR3 length: 15 amino acids, cysteine to phenylalanine. The entry retains the CDR3 DNA only, 45 bases that are in frame from base 1. Based on the germline V gene (reference sequence), the CDR1 and CDR2 sequences are LGHDT and YNNKEL. Trimming accounts for 4 bases at V and 8 bases at J, while the number of junction bases matched to no gene is 8.

The library was obtained by 5' RACE. Sequencing relied on a NextSeq 500. The TCR library protocol attached a unique molecular identifier to each TCR cDNA molecule to allow correction of PCR and sequencing errors. The source study handled its data this way. TCR identification, UMI-based error correction and CDR3 extraction were all carried out with Decombinator tools. Expanded TCRs were defined as those above a frequency of 2 per 1,000, corresponding to the top 1% of the tumor frequency distribution. Renyi diversity was calculated using the R vegan package after each repertoire was subsampled 100 times to 5,000 TCRs. CDR3 similarity networks were built from amino acid triplet string-kernel similarity, connecting CDR3s with pairwise similarity above 0.82. TCRdb itself trimmed the public reads at Q25 with fastp, ran MiXCR and retained productive beta chains. For every CDR3 protein sequence, its rows merge into one entry that carries the most common genes and DNA. The V and J calls, along with clone size, are taken from TCRdb and not from the paper's own processing. The sample records about 16,000 distinct CDR3 sequences, 6.3% of which are singletons. Of the sample, 25% falls within the top ten clones.

This record belongs to a study of spatial heterogeneity in lung cancer (dated by TCRdb to the late 2010s). For the study in its entirety: Donors were 72 patients with early-stage, untreated non-small cell lung cancer from the lung TRACERx cohort. Follow-up PBMC samples were sequenced whenever available, and the median time to follow-up was roughly 22 months after resection. Beta-chain transcripts were consistently detected in greater numbers than alpha-chain transcripts, which likely reflects a higher abundance of beta-chain transcripts. In the raw uncorrected reads, each unique combination of TCR and UMI appeared more than ten times on average. In non-small cell lung cancer, the study quantitatively compared TCR alpha and beta repertoires across several tumor regions, matched nontumor lung, and blood. Nonsynonymous mutation counts, determined by whole-exome sequencing of tumor tissue, were related to features of the TCR repertoire. Both alpha and beta chains were TCR-sequenced in samples taken at surgery, namely 220 tumor regions, around 70 matched nontumor lung samples and approximately 51 PBMC samples.

Points the paper makes about the study in general: Confirming at a functional level the hypothesis that regional TCRs recognize regional mutations was considered to require additional single-cell paired TCR alpha and beta sequencing. Ubiquitous expanded tumor TCRs were found in blood more often at tumor resection than at routine follow-up. Only 13 to 15 patients were included in the comparisons of baseline and follow-up blood repertoires.

Here the sequenced sample was PBMCs, taken at follow-up. This TCR was sampled from a male donor with early-stage non-small cell lung cancer. The V and J segments used are TRBV3-1 and TRBJ1-6; 7 nucleotides in the junction match TRBD1. CDR3 sequence: CASSLQGRKDSPLHF. The nucleotide sequence reads TGTGCCAGCAGCCTACAGGGGAGAAAGGATTCACCCCTCCACTTT.